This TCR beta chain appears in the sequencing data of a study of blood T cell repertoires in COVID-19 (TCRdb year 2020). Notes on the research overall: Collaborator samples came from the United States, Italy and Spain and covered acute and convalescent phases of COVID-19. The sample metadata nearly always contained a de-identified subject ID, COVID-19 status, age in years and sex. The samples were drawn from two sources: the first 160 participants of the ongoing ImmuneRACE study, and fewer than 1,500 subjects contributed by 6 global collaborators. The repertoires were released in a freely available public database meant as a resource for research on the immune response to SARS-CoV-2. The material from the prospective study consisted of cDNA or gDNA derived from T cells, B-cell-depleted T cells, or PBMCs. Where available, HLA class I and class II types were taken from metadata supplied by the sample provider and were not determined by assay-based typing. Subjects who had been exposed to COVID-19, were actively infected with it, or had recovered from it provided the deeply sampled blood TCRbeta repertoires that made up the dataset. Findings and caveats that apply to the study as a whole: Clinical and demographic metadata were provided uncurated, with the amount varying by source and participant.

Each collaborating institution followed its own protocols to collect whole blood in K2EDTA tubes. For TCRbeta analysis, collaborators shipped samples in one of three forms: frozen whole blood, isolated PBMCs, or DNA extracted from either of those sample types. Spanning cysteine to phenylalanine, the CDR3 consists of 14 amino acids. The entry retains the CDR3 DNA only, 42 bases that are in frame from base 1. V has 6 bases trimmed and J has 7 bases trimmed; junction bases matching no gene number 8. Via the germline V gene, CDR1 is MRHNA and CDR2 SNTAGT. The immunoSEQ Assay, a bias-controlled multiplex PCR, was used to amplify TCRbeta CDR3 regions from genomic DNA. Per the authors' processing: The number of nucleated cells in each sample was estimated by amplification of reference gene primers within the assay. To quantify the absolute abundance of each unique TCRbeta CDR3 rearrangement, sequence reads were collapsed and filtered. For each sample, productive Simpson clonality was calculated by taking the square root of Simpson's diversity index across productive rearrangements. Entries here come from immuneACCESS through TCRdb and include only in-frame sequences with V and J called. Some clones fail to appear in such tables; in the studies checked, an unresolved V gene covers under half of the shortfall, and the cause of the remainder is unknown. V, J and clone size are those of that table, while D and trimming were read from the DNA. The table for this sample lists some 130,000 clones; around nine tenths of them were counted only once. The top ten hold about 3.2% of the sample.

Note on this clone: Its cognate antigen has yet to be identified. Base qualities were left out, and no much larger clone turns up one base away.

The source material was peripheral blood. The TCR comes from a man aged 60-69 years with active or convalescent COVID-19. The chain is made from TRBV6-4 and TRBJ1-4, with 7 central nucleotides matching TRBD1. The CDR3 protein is CASRPDRVGEKLFF. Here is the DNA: TGTGCCAGCAGGCCCGACAGGGTTGGTGAAAAACTGTTTTTT.